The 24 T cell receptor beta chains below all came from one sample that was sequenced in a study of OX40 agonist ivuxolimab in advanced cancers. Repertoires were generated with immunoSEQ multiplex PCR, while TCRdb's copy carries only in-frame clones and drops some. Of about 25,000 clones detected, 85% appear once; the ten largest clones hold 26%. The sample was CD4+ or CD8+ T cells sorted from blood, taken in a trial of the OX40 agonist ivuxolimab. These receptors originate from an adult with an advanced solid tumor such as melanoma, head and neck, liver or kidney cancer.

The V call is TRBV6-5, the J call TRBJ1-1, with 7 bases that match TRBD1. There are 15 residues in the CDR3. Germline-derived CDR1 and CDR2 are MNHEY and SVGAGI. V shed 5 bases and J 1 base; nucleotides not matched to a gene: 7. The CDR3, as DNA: TGTGCCAGCAGTCCCCGACAGGGAGGGAACACTGAAGCTTTCTTT. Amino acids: CASSPRQGGNTEAFF.

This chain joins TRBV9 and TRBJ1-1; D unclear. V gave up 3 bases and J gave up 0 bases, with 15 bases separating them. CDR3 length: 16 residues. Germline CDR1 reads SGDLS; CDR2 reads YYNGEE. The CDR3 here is CASSGNVQVLNTEAFF. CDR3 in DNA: TGTGCCAGCAGCGGCAACGTCCAGGTTTTGAACACTGAAGCTTTCTTT.

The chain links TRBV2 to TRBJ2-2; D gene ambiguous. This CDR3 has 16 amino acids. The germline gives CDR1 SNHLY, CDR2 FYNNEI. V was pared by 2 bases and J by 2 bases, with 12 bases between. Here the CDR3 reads CASSEIPADNTGELFF. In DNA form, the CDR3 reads TGTGCCAGCAGTGAAATTCCGGCAGACAACACCGGGGAGCTGTTTTTT.

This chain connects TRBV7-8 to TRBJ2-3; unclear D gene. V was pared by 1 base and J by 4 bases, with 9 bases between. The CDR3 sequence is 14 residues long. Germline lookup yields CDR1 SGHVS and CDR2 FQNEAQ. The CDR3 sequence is CASSLVRLADTQYF. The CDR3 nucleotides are TGTGCCAGCAGCTTAGTCAGACTGGCAGATACGCAGTATTTT.

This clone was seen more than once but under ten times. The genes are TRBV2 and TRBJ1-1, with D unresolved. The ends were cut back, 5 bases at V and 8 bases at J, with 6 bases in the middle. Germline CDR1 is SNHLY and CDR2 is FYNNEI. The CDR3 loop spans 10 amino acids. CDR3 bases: TGTGCCAGCAGTTCACTCGAAGCTTTCTTT. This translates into CASSSLEAFF.

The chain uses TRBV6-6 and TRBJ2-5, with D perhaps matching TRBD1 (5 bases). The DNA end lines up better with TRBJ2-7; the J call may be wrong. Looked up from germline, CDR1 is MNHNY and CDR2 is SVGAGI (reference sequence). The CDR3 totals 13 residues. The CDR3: CASSYMTAYEQYF. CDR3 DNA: TGTGCCAGCAGTTACATGACAGCCTACGAGCAGTACTTC.

The CDR3 sequence: CASSQNRGNNQPQHF. The CDR3 DNA sequence: TGTGCCAGCAGTCAAAACAGGGGGAACAATCAGCCCCAGCATTTT. The rearrangement joins TRBV6-5 to TRBJ1-5, with 8 bases matching TRBD1. The CDR3 spans 15 residues. The germline V gene has CDR1 MNHEY and CDR2 SVGAGI. V gave up 5 bases and J gave up 3 bases; unmatched junction bases: 6.

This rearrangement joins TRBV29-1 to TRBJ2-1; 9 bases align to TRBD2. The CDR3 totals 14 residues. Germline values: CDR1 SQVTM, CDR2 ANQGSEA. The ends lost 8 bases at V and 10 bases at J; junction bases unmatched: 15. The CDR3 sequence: CSPERLAGRGEQFF. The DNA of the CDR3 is TGCAGCCCCGAGAGGCTAGCGGGGAGAGGGGAGCAGTTCTTC.

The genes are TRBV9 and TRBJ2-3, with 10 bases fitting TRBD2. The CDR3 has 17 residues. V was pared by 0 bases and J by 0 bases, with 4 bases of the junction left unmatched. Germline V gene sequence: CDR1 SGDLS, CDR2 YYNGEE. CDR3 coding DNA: TGTGCCAGCAGCGTAGGGCTAGCGGGGGCCAGCACAGATACGCAGTATTTT. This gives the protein CASSVGLAGASTDTQYF.

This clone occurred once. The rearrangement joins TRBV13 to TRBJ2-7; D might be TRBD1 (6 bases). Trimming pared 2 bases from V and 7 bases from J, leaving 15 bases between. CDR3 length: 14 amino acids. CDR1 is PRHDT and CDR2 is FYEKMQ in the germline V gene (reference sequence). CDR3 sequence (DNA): TGTGCCAGCAGCTTATCCCAGACAGGAAGGGAGCAGTACTTC. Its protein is CASSLSQTGREQYF. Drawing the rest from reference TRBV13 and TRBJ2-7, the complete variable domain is AAGVIQSPRHLIKEKRETATLKCYPIPRHDTVYWYQQGPGQDPQFLISFYEKMQSDKGSIPDRFSAQQFSDYHSELNMSSLELGDSALYFCASSLSQTGREQYFGPGTRLTVT.

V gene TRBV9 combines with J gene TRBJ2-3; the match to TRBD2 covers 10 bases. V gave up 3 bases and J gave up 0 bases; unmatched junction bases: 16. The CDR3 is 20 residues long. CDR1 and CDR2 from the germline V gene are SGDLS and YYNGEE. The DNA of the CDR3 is TGTGCCAGCAGCGGTAAGGATGGACTAGCGGTGCCCTTTAGCACAGATACGCAGTATTTT. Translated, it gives CASSGKDGLAVPFSTDTQYF.

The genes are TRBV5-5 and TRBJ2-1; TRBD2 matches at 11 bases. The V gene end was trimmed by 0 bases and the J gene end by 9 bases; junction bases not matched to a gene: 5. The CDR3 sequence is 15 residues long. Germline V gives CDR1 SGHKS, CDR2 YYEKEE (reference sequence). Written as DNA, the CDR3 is TGTGCCAGCAGCTTGGTAGCGGGGGGGCCTCTTGAGCAGTTCTTC. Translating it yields CASSLVAGGPLEQFF.

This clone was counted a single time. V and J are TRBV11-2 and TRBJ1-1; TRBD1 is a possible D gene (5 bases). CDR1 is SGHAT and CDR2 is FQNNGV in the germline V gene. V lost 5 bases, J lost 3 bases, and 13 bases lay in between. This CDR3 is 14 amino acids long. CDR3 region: CASSTTEMDTEAFF. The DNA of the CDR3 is TGTGCCAGCAGCACGACAGAGATGGACACTGAAGCTTTCTTT.

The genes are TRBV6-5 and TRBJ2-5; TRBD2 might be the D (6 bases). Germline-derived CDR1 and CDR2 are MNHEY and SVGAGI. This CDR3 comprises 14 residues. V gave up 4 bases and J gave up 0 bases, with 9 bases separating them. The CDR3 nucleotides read TGTGCCAGCAGTTTCGGGGACTACCAAGAGACCCAGTACTTC. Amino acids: CASSFGDYQETQYF.

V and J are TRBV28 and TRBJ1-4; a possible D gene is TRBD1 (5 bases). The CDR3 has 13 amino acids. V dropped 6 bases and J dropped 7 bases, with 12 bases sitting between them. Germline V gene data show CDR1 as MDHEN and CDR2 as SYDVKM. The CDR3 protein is CASSPPGREKLFF. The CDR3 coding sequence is TGTGCCAGCAGCCCCCCGGGACGTGAAAAACTGTTTTTT.

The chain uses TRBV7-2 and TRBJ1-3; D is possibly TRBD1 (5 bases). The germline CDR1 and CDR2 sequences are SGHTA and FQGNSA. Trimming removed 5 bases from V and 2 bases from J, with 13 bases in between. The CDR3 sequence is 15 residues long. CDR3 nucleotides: TGTGCCAGCAGCCCCCTGTTGGGGCCTGGAAACACCATATATTTT. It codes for CASSPLLGPGNTIYF.

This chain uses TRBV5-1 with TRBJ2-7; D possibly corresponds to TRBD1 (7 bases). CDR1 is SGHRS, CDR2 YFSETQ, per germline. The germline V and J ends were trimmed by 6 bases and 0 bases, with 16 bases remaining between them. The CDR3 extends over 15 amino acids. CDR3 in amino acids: CASKAAGQSSYEQYF. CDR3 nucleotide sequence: TGCGCCAGCAAGGCGGCGGGACAGAGCTCCTACGAGCAGTACTTC.

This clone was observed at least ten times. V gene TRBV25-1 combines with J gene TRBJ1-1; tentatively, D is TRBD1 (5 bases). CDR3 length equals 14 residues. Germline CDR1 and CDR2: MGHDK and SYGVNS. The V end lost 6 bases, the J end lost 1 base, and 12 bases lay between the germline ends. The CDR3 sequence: CASRSGGGNTEAFF. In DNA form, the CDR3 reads TGTGCCAGCAGGAGCGGTGGGGGGAACACTGAAGCTTTCTTT.

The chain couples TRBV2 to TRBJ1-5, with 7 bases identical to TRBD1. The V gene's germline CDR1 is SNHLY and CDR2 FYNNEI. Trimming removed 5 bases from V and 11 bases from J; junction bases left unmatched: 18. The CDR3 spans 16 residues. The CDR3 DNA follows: TGTGCCAGCAGTCCTCTACAGGACAGGAACCCAAGGGCCCAGCATTTT. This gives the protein CASSPLQDRNPRAQHF.

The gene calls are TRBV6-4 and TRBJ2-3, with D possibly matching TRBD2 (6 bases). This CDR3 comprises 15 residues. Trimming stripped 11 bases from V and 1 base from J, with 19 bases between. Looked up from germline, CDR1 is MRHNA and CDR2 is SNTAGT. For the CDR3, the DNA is TGTGCCGCCCAAGAGGTAGCGGCCCGCACAGATACGCAGTATTTT. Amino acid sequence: CAAQEVAARTDTQYF.

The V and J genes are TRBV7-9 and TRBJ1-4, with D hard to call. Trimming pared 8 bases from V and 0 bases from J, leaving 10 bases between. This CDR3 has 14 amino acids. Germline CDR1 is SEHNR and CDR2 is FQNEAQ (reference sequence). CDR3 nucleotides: TGTGCCAGCGGCGACCCTGCAACTAATGAAAAACTGTTTTTT. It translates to CASGDPATNEKLFF.

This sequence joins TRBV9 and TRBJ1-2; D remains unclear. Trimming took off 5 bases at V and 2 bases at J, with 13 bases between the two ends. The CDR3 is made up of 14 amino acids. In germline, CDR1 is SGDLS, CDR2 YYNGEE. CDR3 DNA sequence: TGTGCCAGCAGTCCATCGGGGAACAACTATGGCTACACCTTC. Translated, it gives CASSPSGNNYGYTF.

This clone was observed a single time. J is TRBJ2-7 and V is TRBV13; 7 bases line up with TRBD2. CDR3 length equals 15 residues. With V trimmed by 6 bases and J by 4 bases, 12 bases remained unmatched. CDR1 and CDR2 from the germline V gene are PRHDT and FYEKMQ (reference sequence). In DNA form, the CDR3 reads TGTGCCAGCAGTTATAACCAGGGAGGGGAGTACGAGCAGTACTTC. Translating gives CASSYNQGGEYEQYF.

CDR3: CASSFDAPYEQFF. CDR3 DNA: TGTGCCAGCAGTTTTGACGCCCCTTACGAGCAGTTCTTC. The chain uses TRBV27 and TRBJ2-1; no reliable D call. Between the trimmed V and J ends, which lost 3 bases and 10 bases, there was a span of 13 bases. The CDR3 sequence is 13 residues long. Germline V gene lookup returns CDR1 MNHEY and CDR2 SMNVEV (reference sequence).